These T cell receptor beta chains were read from a single sample in a study of T cells in Graves' hyperthyroidism and ophthalmopathy. TCRdb passed the multiplex PCR reads through MiXCR, listing each CDR3 protein once. The sample shows about 290,000 distinct CDR3 sequences, about an eighth of them seen only once. Sequenced sample: blood. Every receptor here comes from a woman in her thirties or forties with Graves' hyperthyroidism. The CDR3 runs from the conserved cysteine through the conserved F or W.

v_gene	CDR3aa
TRBV20-1	CSALGLAGGPRYNEQFF
TRBV5-1	CASRGGNNSPLHF
TRBV9	CASSVEADYNEQFF
TRBV7-9	CASSLSIAANTGELFF
TRBV6-1	CASSEAYYGYTF
TRBV29-1	CSVGSATIKTNEKLFF
TRBV15	CATSPYRGAREKLFF
TRBV12-3/TRBV12-4	CASSLWLAGDQYF
TRBV29-1	CSAWGAGDYGYTF
TRBV6-2/TRBV6-3	CASSPGLVLNTGELFF
TRBV28	CASSFSGYRGNTIYF
TRBV13	CASSLGPGTGGSPLHF
TRBV28	CASSLVPGYGYTF
TRBV30	CAWMGGTGVNTEAFF
TRBV28	CASSSWGLEISYNEQFF
TRBV3-1	CASSQRLPSSGNTIYF
TRBV20-1	CSANYQTGSSYEQYF
TRBV18	CASSPSLIYEQYF
TRBV20-1	CSARIRRGLQETQYF
TRBV28	CASSLTQGSPLHF
TRBV7-9	CASSPDREQETQYF
TRBV28	CASSLGTTEAFF
TRBV11-2	CASSLVLAGANIQYF
TRBV9	CASSAGTQGSSSPLHF
TRBV24-1	CATSSQGQGKSGGYGYTF
TRBV6-1	CASTWTSGGLNTQYF
TRBV12-5	CASALFPSTDTQYF
TRBV19	CASSIGAKGDLRTSGNTIYF
TRBV18	CASSPISPNTEAFF
TRBV7-2	CASSLGLVSYNEQFF
TRBV6-1	CASSFSGMAHNEQFF
TRBV6-1	CASSPYGQGGNTEAFF
TRBV27	CASRTIAEFANTGELFF
TRBV19	CASSQKGTGAGGKLFF
TRBV6-1	CASSRGQNTDTQYF